Following are 21 T cell receptor beta chains from one sample sequenced in a study of T cell responses to AZD1222 COVID-19 vaccine. Measured with immunoSEQ multiplex PCR; TCRdb has only the in-frame clones, and not every one. The table shows about 150,000 clones, with approximately 91% occurring only once. Here the sequenced sample was peripheral blood, taken 28 days after the second AZD1222 dose. The receptors were sampled from an adult who received the AZD1222 COVID-19 vaccine.

The chain links TRBV11-3 to TRBJ2-2; possibly TRBD1 for D (5 bases). The V and J ends lost 5 bases and 6 bases respectively, with 10 bases between them. This CDR3 spans 13 amino acids. Per germline, CDR1 SGHNT and CDR2 YENEEA. The CDR3 protein is CASSTQVPGELFF. Written as DNA, the CDR3 is TGTGCCAGCAGCACACAGGTTCCCGGGGAGCTGTTTTTT.

The chain carries TRBV7-7 and TRBJ2-2; tentatively, D is TRBD2 (5 bases). This CDR3 comprises 12 residues. Trimming took off 6 bases at V and 8 bases at J, with 10 bases between the two ends. Germline V gene sequence: CDR1 SSHAT, CDR2 FNYEAQ (reference sequence). This CDR3 reads CASRRRDGELFF. The CDR3 nucleotides are TGTGCCAGCAGACGACGGGATGGGGAGCTGTTTTTT.

The chain joins TRBV9 to TRBJ2-1; 11 nucleotides agree with TRBD2. Trimming cost V 4 bases and J 10 bases; bases outside gene matches: 7. The CDR3 sequence is 14 residues long. Per germline, CDR1 SGDLS and CDR2 YYNGEE. CDR3 sequence: CASSLGLAGGEQFF. CDR3 in DNA: TGTGCCAGCAGCCTCGGACTAGCGGGCGGGGAGCAGTTCTTC.

The J gene is TRBJ2-1, the V gene TRBV5-1, with D possibly matching TRBD2 (7 bases). Between the trimmed V and J ends, which lost 4 bases and 9 bases, there was a span of 14 bases. The CDR3 is 13 residues long. Per the germline V gene, CDR1 is SGHRS and CDR2 is YFSETQ. The CDR3 nucleotides read TGCGCCAGCAGCAAAGGGGGGGCCGTTGAGCAGTTCTTC. Its translation: CASSKGGAVEQFF.

The chain uses TRBV9 and TRBJ2-7; 9 bases are shared with TRBD2. CDR1 SGDLS and CDR2 YYNGEE come from the germline V gene. The CDR3 is 15 residues long. V shed 1 base, J shed 0 bases, and the junction held 2 bases outside the gene matches. In DNA form, the CDR3 reads TGTGCCAGCAGCGTACGAGCGGGGGGCTCCTACGAGCAGTACTTC. Its protein product is CASSVRAGGSYEQYF.

The chain has TRBV5-1 and TRBJ2-7, with D maybe TRBD2 (5 bases). The ends were cut back, 0 bases at V and 5 bases at J, with 21 bases in the middle. Germline CDR1 reads SGHRS; CDR2 reads YFSETQ. The CDR3 consists of 17 residues. The CDR3 here is CASSLGGNRVRGNEQYF. Written as DNA, the CDR3 is TGCGCCAGCAGCTTGGGGGGAAACCGGGTCCGGGGTAACGAGCAGTACTTC.

The rearrangement links TRBV6-5 to TRBJ2-7; 7 bases fit TRBD2. The ends lost 7 bases at V and 5 bases at J; junction bases unmatched: 11. The germline V gene has CDR1 MNHEY and CDR2 SVGAGI. The CDR3 consists of 14 residues. The CDR3 DNA is TGTGCCAGCAAAATGAAGCGGGGTTCTGACGAGCAGTACTTC. It translates to CASKMKRGSDEQYF.

V and J are TRBV7-2 and TRBJ1-3, with 8 bases aligning to TRBD1. The CDR3 runs to 15 residues. Trimming cost V 5 bases and J 2 bases; bases outside gene matches: 5. Germline lookup yields CDR1 SGHTA and CDR2 FQGNSA. The CDR3 loop is CASSQRTGTGNTIYF. The DNA for the CDR3 is TGTGCCAGCAGCCAACGGACAGGGACTGGAAACACCATATATTTT. Complete variable domain (other parts from reference TRBV7-2 and TRBJ1-3): GAGVSQSPSNKVTEKGKDVELRCDPISGHTALYWYRQSLGQGLEFLIYFQGNSAPDKSGLPSDRFSAERTGGSVSTLTIQRTQQEDSAVYLCASSQRTGTGNTIYFGEGSWLTVV.

The chain uses TRBV25-1 and TRBJ1-2; D remains ambiguous. With 6 bases removed from V and 3 bases from J, the gap between germline ends came to 14 bases. Germline loops: CDR1 MGHDK, CDR2 SYGVNS. This CDR3 region has 14 residues. The CDR3 loop is CASSGYNGDYGYTF. CDR3 nucleotide sequence: TGTGCCAGCAGCGGTTATAACGGGGACTATGGCTACACCTTC.

V gene TRBV7-9 combines with J gene TRBJ2-5, with TRBD2 matching over 9 bases. V dropped 1 base and J dropped 3; count of bases not matched to a gene: 12. This CDR3 spans 18 amino acids. Germline-derived CDR1 and CDR2 are SEHNR and FQNEAQ (reference sequence). CDR3 nucleotide sequence: TGTGCCAGCAGCTTAGGGACTAGCGCTGTCAAGATTAAAGAGACCCAGTACTTC. Its protein is CASSLGTSAVKIKETQYF.

The count of this clone is one. V is TRBV28 and J is TRBJ2-2; D may be TRBD1 (6 bases). The CDR3 covers 16 residues. V was pared by 5 bases and J by 3 bases, with 16 bases between. Germline CDR1 is MDHEN and CDR2 is SYDVKM. The CDR3 protein is CASSELEDSYTGELFF. The DNA for the CDR3 is TGTGCCAGCAGTGAACTCGAGGACAGCTACACCGGGGAGCTGTTTTTT.

This clone was found once. This sequence joins TRBV3-1 (or the pseudogene TRBV3-2) and TRBJ2-5, with 12 bases identical to TRBD2. Germline values: CDR1 LGHDT, CDR2 YNNKEL (reference sequence). The CDR3 extends over 16 amino acids. Trimming cost V 2 bases and J 5 bases; bases outside gene matches: 6. The CDR3 coding sequence is TGTGCCAGCAGCCAATCCCTAGCGGGAGGGTCGGAGACCCAGTACTTC. It codes for CASSQSLAGGSETQYF.

The chain links TRBV5-6 to TRBJ2-4; D is perhaps TRBD1 or TRBD2 (5 bases each). V lost 4 bases to trimming and J lost 5 bases, with 10 bases between them. CDR3 length equals 13 residues. Germline lookup yields CDR1 SGHDT and CDR2 YYEEEE. CDR3 sequence reads: CASSEGTENIQYF. CDR3 sequence (DNA): TGTGCCAGCAGCGAAGGGACGGAAAACATTCAGTACTTC. Variable domain in full (rest from reference TRBV5-6 and TRBJ2-4): DAGVTQSPTHLIKTRGQQVTLRCSPKSGHDTVSWYQQALGQGPQFIFQYYEEEERQRGNFPDRFSGHQFPNYSSELNVNALLLGDSALYLCASSEGTENIQYFGAGTRLSVL.

V usage is TRBV6-5 and J usage is TRBJ1-5; TRBD1 aligns across 9 bases. The J segment lost 6 bases and the V segment lost 7 bases, leaving 7 bases of the junction unmatched. The germline CDR1 and CDR2 sequences are MNHEY and SVGAGI. The CDR3 is made up of 14 amino acids. CDR3 region: CASTRTGAGQPQHF. For the CDR3, the DNA is TGTGCCAGCACCAGGACAGGGGCTGGTCAGCCCCAGCATTTT.

This chain uses TRBV3-1 (or the pseudogene TRBV3-2) with TRBJ1-1, with unresolved D. Germline V gene sequence: CDR1 LGHDT, CDR2 YNNKEL (reference sequence). V lost 4 bases and J 3 bases, leaving 12 bases between the germline ends. The CDR3 is 14 amino acids. The CDR3 sequence: CASSRGTWDTEAFF. In nucleotides, the CDR3 is TGTGCCAGCAGCCGGGGTACATGGGACACTGAAGCTTTCTTT.

V usage is TRBV6-5 and J usage is TRBJ2-3; D is unclear. V lost 7 bases and J 6 bases, leaving 14 bases between the germline ends. CDR1 and CDR2 (germline): MNHEY, SVGAGI. The CDR3 is 13 amino acids. CDR3 sequence: CASTTPFGDTQYF. In DNA, the CDR3 is TGTGCCAGCACTACCCCCTTTGGCGATACGCAGTATTTT.

This chain uses TRBV19 with TRBJ1-2, with no clear D. Germline V gives CDR1 LNHDA, CDR2 SQIVND (reference sequence). This CDR3 region has 13 residues. V was shortened by 3 bases and J by 2 bases, with 7 bases between the two germline ends. In nucleotides, the CDR3 is TGTGCCAGTAGTATGGGCCTAAACTATGGCTACACCTTC. Amino acid sequence: CASSMGLNYGYTF.

The table lists this clone with a count of one. This chain links TRBV19 with TRBJ2-1; 14 bases match TRBD2. Germline CDR1 reads LNHDA; CDR2 reads SQIVND (reference sequence). The CDR3 consists of 16 residues. Germline trimming cut 2 bases from V and 7 bases from J; bases unmatched to any gene: 4. In DNA, the CDR3 is TGTGCCAGTAGTATACCGGGACTAGCGGGAGTAAATGAGCAGTTCTTC. Protein product: CASSIPGLAGVNEQFF. The whole variable domain, filled in from reference TRBV19 and TRBJ2-1, reads DGGITQSPKYLFRKEGQNVTLSCEQNLNHDAMYWYRQDPGQGLRLIYYSQIVNDFQKGDIAEGYSVSREKKESFPLTVTSAQKNPTAFYLCASSIPGLAGVNEQFFGPGTRLTVL.

The rearrangement links TRBV4-1 to TRBJ2-7, with 7 nucleotides matching TRBD2. CDR1 and CDR2 (germline): MGHRA, YSYEKL. V was clipped by 1 base and J by 3 bases; unmatched bases: 6. The CDR3 contains 15 residues. CDR3 coding DNA: TGCGCCAGCAGCCAAGTGTCCGCGGGAGACTACGAGCAGTACTTC. Protein sequence: CASSQVSAGDYEQYF.

This clone appeared a few times. V and J are TRBV9 and TRBJ2-5, with 13 bases lining up with TRBD2. This CDR3 spans 17 amino acids. Germline CDR1 reads SGDLS; CDR2 reads YYNGEE. The junction had 10 bases not matched to a gene; V was cut back by 3 bases and J by 5 bases. This CDR3 reads CASSAGPGLAGRETQYF. DNA of the CDR3: TGTGCCAGCAGCGCGGGCCCGGGACTAGCGGGACGGGAGACCCAGTACTTC.

The rearrangement links TRBV6-4 to TRBJ2-3; 11 positions match TRBD2. In germline, CDR1 is MRHNA, CDR2 SNTAGT. Trimming cost V 3 bases and J 5 bases; bases outside gene matches: 7. The CDR3 spans 16 residues. The CDR3 region is CASSESASGRLDTQYF. CDR3 sequence (DNA): TGTGCCAGCAGTGAATCGGCTAGCGGGAGGTTAGATACGCAGTATTTT.